This TCR beta chain was observed in a study of blood T cell repertoires in COVID-19. Study overall: Samples representing acute and convalescent COVID-19 were sourced from the United States, Italy and Spain. The cDNA or gDNA used as material had been derived from T cells, B-cell-depleted T cells, or PBMCs.

Trimming cost V 4 bases and J 2 bases, with 9 bases left between them. The CDR3 runs 13 residues. In germline, CDR1 is MNHEY, CDR2 SVGEGT. In the original analysis: Amplification with reference gene primers provided the estimates of nucleated cell counts. Some clones are missing from TCRdb's copy, which holds only in-frame ones; the method was immunoSEQ multiplex PCR. Clonal size and the V and J genes are those of that table, whereas D and trimming came from the DNA. The data show around 140,000 clones, over 70% seen once. The specimen sequenced was peripheral blood. The source is a man aged 70-80 years who had recovered from COVID-19. The chain joins TRBV6-2 or TRBV6-3 to TRBJ2-7; D perhaps matches TRBD2 (5 bases). In DNA form, the CDR3 reads TGTGCCAGCAGTTGGACTGGGGCCTACGAGCAGTACTTC. This codes for CASSWTGAYEQYF.